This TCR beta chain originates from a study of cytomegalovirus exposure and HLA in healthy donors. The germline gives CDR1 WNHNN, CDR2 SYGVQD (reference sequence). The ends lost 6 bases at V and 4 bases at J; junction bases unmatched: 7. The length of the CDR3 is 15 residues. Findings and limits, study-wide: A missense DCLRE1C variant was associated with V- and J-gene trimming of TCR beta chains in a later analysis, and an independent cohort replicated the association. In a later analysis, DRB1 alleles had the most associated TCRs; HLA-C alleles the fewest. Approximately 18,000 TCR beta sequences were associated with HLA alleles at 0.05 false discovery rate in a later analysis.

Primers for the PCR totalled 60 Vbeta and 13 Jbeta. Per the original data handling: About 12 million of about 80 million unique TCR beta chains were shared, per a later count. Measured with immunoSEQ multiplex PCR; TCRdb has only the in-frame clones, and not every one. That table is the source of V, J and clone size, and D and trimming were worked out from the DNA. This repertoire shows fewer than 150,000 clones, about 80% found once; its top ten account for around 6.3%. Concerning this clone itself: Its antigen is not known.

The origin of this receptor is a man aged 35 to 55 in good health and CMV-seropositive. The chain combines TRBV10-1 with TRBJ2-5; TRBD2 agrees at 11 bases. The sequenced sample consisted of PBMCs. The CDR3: CASREGSGRAETQYF. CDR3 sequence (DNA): TGCGCCAGCAGGGAAGGTAGCGGGAGGGCAGAGACCCAGTACTTC.